One sample yielded the 18 T cell receptor beta chains listed below, sequenced in a study of spatial heterogeneity in lung cancer. TCRdb itself ran the 5' RACE reads through MiXCR, one entry per CDR3 protein. The sample carries roughly 38,000 distinct CDR3 sequences, 3.1% recorded once. Noted time point: sample taken at primary tumor resection. The sample here was normal lung tissue next to the tumor, taken at surgery. The receptors derive from a male donor with early-stage non-small cell lung cancer.

This clonotype has at least ten counts. V usage is TRBV7-2 and J usage is TRBJ2-1, with 8 bases aligning to TRBD2. The V and J ends lost 1 base and 6 bases, in that order; junction bases with no gene match: 8. CDR1 SGHTA and CDR2 FQGNSA come from the germline V gene. This CDR3 has 16 amino acids. The CDR3 loop is CASSLVYGSGGNEQFF. For the CDR3, the DNA is TGTGCCAGCAGCTTAGTTTACGGGAGCGGGGGCAATGAGCAGTTCTTC. Looking up the rest from reference TRBV7-2 and TRBJ2-1 gives the full variable domain: GAGVSQSPSNKVTEKGKDVELRCDPISGHTALYWYRQSLGQGLEFLIYFQGNSAPDKSGLPSDRFSAERTGGSVSTLTIQRTQQEDSAVYLCASSLVYGSGGNEQFFGPGTRLTVL.

Ten or more counts support this clonotype. This chain connects TRBV5-1 to TRBJ2-7, with D maybe TRBD1 (6 bases). The CDR3 sequence is 13 residues long. The germline CDR1 and CDR2 sequences are SGHRS and YFSETQ. V was cut by 4 bases and J by 2 bases, with 10 bases left in between. This CDR3 is CASSVQGPYEQYF. The CDR3 DNA is TGCGCCAGCAGCGTACAGGGTCCCTACGAGCAGTACTTC.

The sample holds many counts of this clonotype. The V call is TRBV11-2, the J call TRBJ2-1; 14 bases fit TRBD2. The CDR3 runs 17 residues. V lost 6 bases and J lost 9; bases outside the gene matches: 13. CDR1 and CDR2 from the germline V gene are SGHAT and FQNNGV. In nucleotides, the CDR3 is TGTGCCAGCAGTCTCGATATAGGGACTAGCGGGAGAGGTGAGCAGTTCTTC. Translated: CASSLDIGTSGRGEQFF.

This clonotype was seen more than once but under ten times. This sequence joins TRBV28 and TRBJ1-1; D possibly corresponds to TRBD1 (5 bases). Germline loops: CDR1 MDHEN, CDR2 SYDVKM. V lost 7 bases, J lost 4 bases, and 7 bases lay in between. The CDR3 has 11 residues. The CDR3 loop reads CASTRGTEAFF. The CDR3 DNA reads TGTGCCAGCACAAGGGGCACTGAAGCTTTCTTT.

This clonotype was detected many times. The V and J genes are TRBV3-1 and TRBJ2-5; the D gene is possibly TRBD1 (6 bases). Germline V gives CDR1 LGHDT, CDR2 YNNKEL (reference sequence). V lost 2 bases, J lost 6 bases, and 16 bases lay in between. This CDR3 spans 15 amino acids. CDR3 nucleotide sequence: TGTGCCAGCAGCCAACCCCGAACAGGGCGTCAGACCCAGTACTTC. It specifies CASSQPRTGRQTQYF.

This clonotype has at least ten counts. This chain joins TRBV11-2 and TRBJ2-3; D not resolved. In germline, CDR1 is SGHAT, CDR2 FQNNGV. V was pared by 1 base and J by 2 bases, with 10 bases between. The CDR3 runs 15 residues. DNA of the CDR3: TGTGCCAGCAGCTTAGCGAACGGCTTCACAGATACGCAGTATTTT. This encodes CASSLANGFTDTQYF.

At least ten counts were recorded for this clonotype. The chain recombines TRBV2 with TRBJ2-7; a weak D match, TRBD2 (6 bases). CDR3 size: 14 residues. Trimming removed 2 bases at V and 2 bases at J, with 10 bases between. Germline CDR1 is SNHLY and CDR2 is FYNNEI. CDR3 residues: CASSERRAPYEQYF. The CDR3 region has the DNA TGTGCCAGCAGTGAAAGGAGGGCCCCCTACGAGCAGTACTTC.

In this sample, this clonotype turned up many times. CDR3 region: CASSGSGSNPYNEQFF. CDR3 nucleotide sequence: TGTGCCAGCAGTGGAAGCGGGAGTAACCCCTACAATGAGCAGTTCTTC. The chain couples TRBV2 to TRBJ2-1; 8 bases match TRBD2. Trimming removed 4 bases from V and 2 bases from J; junction bases left unmatched: 7. The CDR3 sequence is 16 residues long. Per germline, CDR1 SNHLY and CDR2 FYNNEI.

This clonotype was seen repeatedly, ten times or more. V gene TRBV5-1 combines with J gene TRBJ2-3; possible D gene TRBD1, 5 bases. V was trimmed by 0 bases and J by 4 bases, leaving 9 bases between them. This CDR3 region has 14 residues. CDR1 is SGHRS, CDR2 YFSETQ, per germline. CDR3 loop: CASSLATDADTQYF. The CDR3 nucleotides are TGCGCCAGCAGCTTGGCGACAGACGCAGATACGCAGTATTTT.

This clonotype was counted ten times or more. The chain carries TRBV7-9 and TRBJ1-2; TRBD1 might be the D (6 bases). The CDR3 runs to 14 residues. With 7 bases removed from V and 5 bases from J, the gap between germline ends came to 17 bases. CDR1 is SEHNR, CDR2 FQNEAQ, per germline (reference sequence). DNA for the CDR3: TGTGCCAGCACACCAGGGGAGTGGGATTATGGCTACACCTTC. It codes for CASTPGEWDYGYTF.

This clonotype was observed many times. The V gene is TRBV5-1, the J gene TRBJ2-7; unclear D gene. The CDR3 spans 15 residues. Germline V gene sequence: CDR1 SGHRS, CDR2 YFSETQ. The V gene lost 0 bases and the J gene lost 2 bases, with 12 bases spanning the gap. CDR3 in amino acids: CASSLGPAGPYEQYF. CDR3 in DNA: TGCGCCAGCAGCTTGGGACCGGCAGGTCCCTACGAGCAGTACTTC.

This chain joins TRBV5-1 and TRBJ2-5; a possible D gene is TRBD2 (5 bases). Trimming removed 0 bases from V and 5 bases from J, with 14 bases in between. The CDR3 runs 15 residues. The germline V gene has CDR1 SGHRS and CDR2 YFSETQ. Here the CDR3 reads CASSLAMLAGETQYF. The CDR3 DNA reads as TGCGCCAGCAGCTTGGCCATGCTAGCTGGGGAGACCCAGTACTTC.

This clonotype was recorded many times. This chain uses TRBV20-1 with TRBJ2-7; TRBD2 matches at 8 bases. CDR1 is DFQATT, CDR2 SNEGSKA, per germline (reference sequence). Losses at the gene ends were 6 bases for V and 3 bases for J; bases not matched to a gene: 10. The CDR3 extends over 14 amino acids. CDR3 amino acids: CSAKTGTRNYEQYF. In nucleotides, the CDR3 is TGCAGTGCGAAAACCGGGACTAGGAACTACGAGCAGTACTTC.

This clonotype was observed many times. The chain recombines TRBV28 with TRBJ1-4; the D gene is possibly TRBD1 (5 bases). The ends were cut back, 4 bases at V and 7 bases at J, with 19 bases in the middle. Germline CDR1 is MDHEN and CDR2 is SYDVKM. The CDR3 sequence is 16 residues long. CDR3 sequence (DNA): TGTGCCAGCAGTTCACCCGATGGAGGGGCCGGTGAAAAACTGTTTTTT. Protein sequence: CASSSPDGGAGEKLFF.

This sequence joins TRBV20-1 and TRBJ1-6; D is unclear. Trimming took 4 bases from V and 0 from J, leaving 4 bases between them. Per germline, CDR1 DFQATT and CDR2 SNEGSKA (reference sequence). This CDR3 comprises 13 residues. The CDR3 nucleotides read TGCAGTGCTACCGACTCCTATAATTCACCCCTCCACTTT. Its translation is CSATDSYNSPLHF.

In its sample, this clonotype was seen many times. CDR3 region: CASSLQEVGAFF. Written as DNA, the CDR3 is TGTGCCAGCAGCTTGCAGGAGGTTGGAGCTTTCTTT. The genes are TRBV5-6 and TRBJ1-1; no definite D call. This CDR3 has 12 amino acids. Germline V gene data show CDR1 as SGHDT and CDR2 as YYEEEE. V was cut by 1 base and J by 10 bases, with 11 bases left in between. Variable domain in full (rest from reference TRBV5-6 and TRBJ1-1): DAGVTQSPTHLIKTRGQQVTLRCSPKSGHDTVSWYQQALGQGPQFIFQYYEEEERQRGNFPDRFSGHQFPNYSSELNVNALLLGDSALYLCASSLQEVGAFFGQGTRLTVV.

This clonotype was detected ten times or more. The chain employs TRBV6-1 and TRBJ2-7, with 9 bases matching TRBD1. J gave up 3 bases and V 7 bases, and 4 bases lay outside the gene matches. The CDR3 is 13 residues long. The V gene's germline CDR1 is MNHNS and CDR2 SASEGT. DNA for the CDR3: TGTGCCAGCATCGAGGGACAGGGCTACGAGCAGTACTTC. It specifies CASIEGQGYEQYF.

This clonotype occurred many times. The V call is TRBV12-3 or TRBV12-4, the J call TRBJ1-2; D is perhaps TRBD1 (5 bases). This CDR3 is built from 11 residues. V lost 6 bases and J 4 bases, leaving 6 bases between the germline ends. The CDR3 spells CASRQGYGYTF. The CDR3 DNA follows: TGTGCCAGCAGGCAGGGCTATGGCTACACCTTC.